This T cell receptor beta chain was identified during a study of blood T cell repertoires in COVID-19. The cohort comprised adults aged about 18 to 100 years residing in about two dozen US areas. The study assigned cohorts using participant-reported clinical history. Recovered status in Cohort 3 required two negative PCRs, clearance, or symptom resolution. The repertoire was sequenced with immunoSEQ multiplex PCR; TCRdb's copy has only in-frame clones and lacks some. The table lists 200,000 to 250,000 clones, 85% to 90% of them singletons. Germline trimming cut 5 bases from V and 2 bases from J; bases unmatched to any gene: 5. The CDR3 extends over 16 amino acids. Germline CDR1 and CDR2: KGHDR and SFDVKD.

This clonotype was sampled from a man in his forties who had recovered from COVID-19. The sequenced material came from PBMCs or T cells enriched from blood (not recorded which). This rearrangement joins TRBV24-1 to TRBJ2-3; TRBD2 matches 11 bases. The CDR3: CATSAGTSGFTDTQYF. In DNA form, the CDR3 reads TGTGCCACCAGTGCCGGGACTAGCGGATTCACAGATACGCAGTATTTT.